Below, one TCR beta chain is given with its context. The target antigen is unknown. The data are from a study of T cells expressing NK-cell markers. Across the whole study: Most of the eight sequenced donors tested HCMV-seropositive; one tested seronegative. Study results and caveats: It is unclear if expanded NKG2C-expressing clones target HCMV antigens.

TCRdb reprocessed the 5' RACE reads and stores each CDR3 protein as one record, lacking DNA. The sample data list 350,000 to 500,000 distinct CDR3 sequences. Looked up from germline, CDR1 is KGHSH and CDR2 is LQKENI. The length of the CDR3 is 14 residues. The chain employs TRBV18 and TRBJ2-5; TCRdb's assignment of TRBD1 cannot be checked, as there is no DNA. This clonotype was obtained from a woman between 18 and 69 years old in good health. What was sequenced was blood T cells: a sorted CD56 or NKG2C T cell subset, CD4+ or CD8+ T cells, or bulk PBMC T cells (not recorded which). The CDR3 region is CASSAPRGGETQYF. The entire variable domain, with the rest obtained from reference TRBV18 and TRBJ2-5, is as follows: NAGVMQNPRHLVRRRGQEARLRCSPMKGHSHVYWYRQLPEEGLKFMVYLQKENIIDESGMPKERFSAEFPKEGPSILRIQQVVRGDSAAYFCASSAPRGGETQYFGPGTRLLVL.